Shown below are 13 T cell receptor beta chains from a single sample sequenced in a study of blood T cell repertoires in COVID-19 (dated by TCRdb to 2020 to 2021). Library prep was done by the immunoSEQ multiplex PCR assay. TCRdb stores this immuneACCESS table with in-frame sequences only. Part of the clones is absent; in the studies checked, under half of the shortfall reflects unresolved V genes, and no reason is known for the rest. Here the sample has some 140,000 clones; about 72% occur a single time. The ten biggest clones cover 9.5% to 12% of the sample. Sequencing was done on a sample of peripheral blood. Source of these receptors: a man aged 60 to 69 who had recovered from COVID-19.

This clone appeared a few times. The genes are TRBV3-1 (or the pseudogene TRBV3-2) and TRBJ1-2; 7 bases fit TRBD1. The CDR3 contains 13 residues. Looked up from germline, CDR1 is LGHDT and CDR2 is YNNKEL (reference sequence). V lost 5 bases, J lost 4 bases, and 4 bases stayed unmatched. This CDR3 reads CASSSGQPYGYTF. The CDR3 bases are TGTGCCAGCAGCTCGGGACAGCCCTATGGCTACACCTTC.

The chain has TRBV7-9 and TRBJ1-4; the D is unclear. Trimming stripped 6 bases from V and 3 bases from J, with 11 bases between. The CDR3 has 14 amino acids. CDR1 is SEHNR and CDR2 is FQNEAQ in the germline V gene (reference sequence). CDR3 DNA: TGTGCCAGCAGATACAGTTCGTCTAATGAAAAACTGTTTTTT. Translated, it gives CASRYSSSNEKLFF.

A few counts support this clone. The chain employs TRBV6-5 and TRBJ2-5, with 7 bases that match TRBD2. Germline CDR1 MNHEY, CDR2 SVGAGI. V dropped 5 bases and J dropped 2; count of bases not matched to a gene: 8. The CDR3 totals 15 residues. Here the CDR3 reads CASSREPGLQETQYF. The DNA for the CDR3 is TGTGCCAGCAGTCGGGAACCGGGACTACAAGAGACCCAGTACTTC.

This clone was counted once. The rearrangement links TRBV19 to TRBJ1-5; D gene uncertain. This CDR3 has 15 amino acids. V was pared by 4 bases and J by 11 bases, with 21 bases between. Looked up from germline, CDR1 is LNHDA and CDR2 is SQIVND (reference sequence). CDR3 coding DNA: TGTGCCAGTAGTACAATAGAGGCACAAATCTCGGCCCAGCATTTT. It specifies CASSTIEAQISAQHF.

This sequence joins TRBV3-1 (or the pseudogene TRBV3-2) and TRBJ1-3, with TRBD1 as a possible D gene (5 bases). V dropped 1 base and J dropped 0 bases, with 7 bases sitting between them. The CDR3 contains 15 residues. Germline V CDR1 and CDR2: LGHDT, YNNKEL (reference sequence). The CDR3 protein is CASSQGTLSGNTIYF. The CDR3 bases are TGTGCCAGCAGCCAAGGGACACTCTCTGGAAACACCATATATTTT.

The chain employs TRBV28 and TRBJ1-1; D perhaps matches TRBD1 (5 bases). Trimming left V 3 bases short and J 3 bases short, with 14 bases between. This CDR3 contains 15 residues. CDR1 MDHEN and CDR2 SYDVKM come from the germline V gene. CDR3 sequence reads: CASSFGTTGDTEAFF. The CDR3 coding sequence is TGTGCCAGCAGTTTTGGCACAACAGGAGACACTGAAGCTTTCTTT. The full variable domain, completed using reference TRBV28 and TRBJ1-1, is DVKVTQSSRYLVKRTGEKVFLECVQDMDHENMFWYRQDPGLGLRLIYFSYDVKMKEKGDIPEGYSVSREKKERFSLILESASTNQTSMYLCASSFGTTGDTEAFFGQGTRLTVV.

The rearrangement links TRBV4-3 to TRBJ2-1; the match to TRBD2 covers 9 bases. CDR1 is LGHNA, CDR2 YSLEER, per germline. The CDR3 has 21 residues. J lost 13 bases, V lost 0 bases, and 28 bases had no gene match. This CDR3 is CASSQEYGVGGGRANFPPQFF. Written as DNA, the CDR3 is TGCGCCAGCAGCCAAGAGTACGGCGTTGGTGGCGGGAGGGCCAATTTCCCCCCACAGTTCTTC.

The J gene is TRBJ2-3, the V gene TRBV30, with D perhaps TRBD2 (6 bases). Between the trimmed V and J ends, which lost 5 bases and 2 bases, there was a span of 20 bases. The CDR3 runs 16 residues. The germline CDR1 and CDR2 sequences are GTSNPN and SVGIG (reference sequence). The CDR3 DNA reads as TGTGCCTGGGTTGGTGGGAGCGGGCGACCCACAGATACGCAGTATTTT. It codes for CAWVGGSGRPTDTQYF.

As regards this clone: The same CDR3 is also encoded by other DNA sequences in this sample. CDR3 residues: CASSPFRTGTNEKLFF. The CDR3 DNA reads as TGTGCCAGCAGCCCTTTTCGGACAGGGACTAATGAAAAACTGTTTTTT. This chain links TRBV3-1 (or the pseudogene TRBV3-2) with TRBJ1-4; 8 nucleotides line up with TRBD1. After removal of 4 bases from V and 2 bases from J, the junction contained 6 bases not matched to a gene. The CDR3 spans 16 residues. CDR1 is LGHDT and CDR2 is YNNKEL in the germline V gene (reference sequence).

CDR3: CASSPSGGTEAFF. DNA for the CDR3: TGTGCCAGCAGCCCCTCCGGGGGCACTGAAGCTTTCTTT. The chain uses TRBV5-6 and TRBJ1-1; D may be TRBD1 (5 bases). The length of the CDR3 is 13 residues. The germline CDR1 and CDR2 sequences are SGHDT and YYEEEE. Trimming removed 4 bases from V and 4 bases from J, with 11 bases in between.

The rearrangement joins TRBV19 to TRBJ1-4; no definite D call. Germline V gene data show CDR1 as LNHDA and CDR2 as SQIVND (reference sequence). This CDR3 comprises 15 residues. V lost 5 bases, J lost 0 bases, and 10 bases lay in between. CDR3 sequence: CASSRGLATNEKLFF. Written as DNA, the CDR3 is TGTGCCAGTAGTCGCGGCCTCGCAACTAATGAAAAACTGTTTTTT.

The CDR3 DNA reads as TGTGCCAGCAGTGAGGGGGGGGGCTCCTATAATTCACCCCTCCACTTT. It translates to CASSEGGGSYNSPLHF. The J gene is TRBJ1-6, the V gene TRBV25-1; D perhaps matches TRBD1 (5 bases). Germline CDR1 and CDR2: MGHDK and SYGVNS. Trimming cost V 3 bases and J 0 bases, with 9 bases left between them. CDR3 length: 16 residues.

The chain is built from TRBV6-2 or TRBV6-3 and TRBJ2-3; maybe TRBD1 (6 bases). CDR1 MNHEY and CDR2 SVGEGT come from the germline V gene. Trimming took 0 bases from V and 4 from J, leaving 14 bases between them. The CDR3 covers 16 residues. CDR3 bases: TGTGCCAGCAGTTACTCGACCAACACAGGGCCAGATACGCAGTATTTT. Its translation: CASSYSTNTGPDTQYF.